Presented here are 2 T cell receptor beta chains from one specimen sequenced in a study of cytomegalovirus exposure and HLA in healthy donors. With 60 Vbeta and 13 Jbeta primers, the PCR was carried out. Measured with immunoSEQ multiplex PCR; TCRdb has only the in-frame clones, and not every one. The table lists about 210,000 clones, 82% of them singletons. Sequencing used PBMCs. These receptor sequences come from a man in his forties in good health and CMV-seropositive.

V is TRBV2 and J is TRBJ2-1, with TRBD1 identical over 8 bases. From germline, CDR1 is SNHLY and CDR2 FYNNEI. The CDR3 runs to 18 residues. V lost 4 bases, J lost 0 bases, and 11 bases stayed unmatched. The CDR3, as DNA: TGTGCCAGCAGTGGCGGACAGGGCGTGGAGTCCTCCTACAATGAGCAGTTCTTC. This translates into CASSGGQGVESSYNEQFF.

This clone appeared once. The V call is TRBV7-9, the J call TRBJ2-1, with a possible D match to TRBD1 (5 bases). The germline CDR1 and CDR2 sequences are SEHNR and FQNEAQ (reference sequence). V lost 5 bases to trimming and J lost 9 bases, with 20 bases between them. This CDR3 has 15 amino acids. CDR3: CASSPPGHPLVEQFF. Here the CDR3 DNA reads TGTGCCAGCAGCCCTCCCGGACACCCGTTGGTTGAGCAGTTCTTC.